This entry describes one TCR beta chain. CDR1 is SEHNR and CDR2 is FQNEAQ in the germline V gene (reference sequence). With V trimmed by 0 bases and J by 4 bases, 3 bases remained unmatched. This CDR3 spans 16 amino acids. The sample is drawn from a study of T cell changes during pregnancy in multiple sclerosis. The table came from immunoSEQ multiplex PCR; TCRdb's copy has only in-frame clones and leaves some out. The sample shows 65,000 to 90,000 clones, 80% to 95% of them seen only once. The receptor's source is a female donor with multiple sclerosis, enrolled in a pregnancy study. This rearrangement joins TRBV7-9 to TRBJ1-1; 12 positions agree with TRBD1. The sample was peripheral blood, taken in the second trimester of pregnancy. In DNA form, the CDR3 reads TGTGCCAGCAGCTTAGCAGGGACAGGGGGCTTCACTGAAGCTTTCTTT. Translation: CASSLAGTGGFTEAFF.